The TCR beta chain described here comes from a study of beta chain features in type 1 diabetes. The investigators reverse transcribed all of the isolated RNA, so they sequenced expressed TCRB transcripts. Sequenced by immunoSEQ multiplex PCR; TCRdb stores in-frame clones only, minus some. The sample holds hundreds of thousands of clones; about 9.3% are singletons and the top ten take around 0.037%. CDR1 ENHRY and CDR2 SYGVKD come from the germline V gene. The CDR3 sequence is 14 residues long. Trimming cost V 10 bases and J 2 bases; bases outside gene matches: 5. This clone showed up just a few times.

The receptor was derived from a woman younger than 30 in good health. This chain connects TRBV10-3 to TRBJ2-1; TRBD2 agrees at 10 bases. The sequencing input was naive CD4+ T cells from blood. The CDR3 loop reads CATRSGGAYNEQFF. The CDR3 DNA is TGTGCCACTAGAAGCGGGGGGGCCTACAATGAGCAGTTCTTC.